These 18 T cell receptor beta chains were sequenced from one sample in a study of blood T cell repertoires in COVID-19. Repertoires were generated with immunoSEQ multiplex PCR, while TCRdb's copy carries only in-frame clones and drops some. The sample yields around 90,000 clones, almost 90% seen once. Sequenced material: peripheral blood. The receptors derive from a man in his fifties with COVID-19, enrolled during active disease.

The chain combines TRBV5-4 with TRBJ1-1; perhaps TRBD1 as D (5 bases). The CDR3 is 14 amino acids. Trimming pared 4 bases from V and 0 bases from J, leaving 10 bases between. The germline V gene has CDR1 SGHNT and CDR2 YYREEE (reference sequence). The CDR3 here is CASSVIGVNTEAFF. CDR3 sequence (DNA): TGTGCCAGCAGCGTGATAGGGGTGAACACTGAAGCTTTCTTT.

V and J are TRBV18 and TRBJ1-5, with D possibly matching TRBD1 (5 bases). Trimming removed 1 base from V and 6 bases from J, with 16 bases in between. Germline values: CDR1 KGHSH, CDR2 LQKENI. The CDR3 extends over 16 amino acids. CDR3 in amino acids: CASSPRSDNLGQPQHF. Here the CDR3 DNA reads TGTGCCAGCTCACCACGGTCGGACAACCTGGGTCAGCCCCAGCATTTT.

The chain recombines TRBV10-3 with TRBJ1-2; D unclear. Germline assignment: CDR1 ENHRY and CDR2 SYGVKD. The CDR3 is 12 residues long. Trimming took 3 bases from V and 5 from J, leaving 7 bases between them. The CDR3, as DNA: TGTGCCATCAGTGACCCTCTATATGGCTACACCTTC. Amino acids: CAISDPLYGYTF.

The V gene is TRBV4-1, the J gene TRBJ1-4; D gene uncertain. Germline CDR1 is MGHRA and CDR2 is YSYEKL. V was trimmed by 0 bases and J by 8 bases, leaving 13 bases between them. The CDR3 is made up of 15 amino acids. The CDR3 sequence is CASSQDGEGSEKLFF. CDR3 nucleotides: TGCGCCAGCAGCCAAGATGGGGAGGGAAGCGAAAAACTGTTTTTT.

The rearrangement joins TRBV7-3 to TRBJ2-5; the D gene is possibly TRBD2 (6 bases). V lost 4 bases to trimming and J lost 1 base, with 13 bases between them. The germline V gene has CDR1 SGHTA and CDR2 FQGTGA. The CDR3 spans 15 residues. The CDR3 DNA sequence: TGTGCCAGCAGCTGGAAGGGAGGCAGCCAAGAGACCCAGTACTTC. As protein: CASSWKGGSQETQYF.

The chain joins TRBV2 to TRBJ1-1; unclear D gene. Germline V gene data show CDR1 as SNHLY and CDR2 as FYNNEI. Trimming pared 5 bases from V and 0 bases from J, leaving 10 bases between. The CDR3 covers 14 residues. The CDR3 protein is CASSSGEMNTEAFF. CDR3 bases: TGTGCCAGCAGTTCCGGGGAGATGAACACTGAAGCTTTCTTT.

The rearrangement links TRBV6-6 to TRBJ1-1; D is undetermined. V was trimmed by 6 bases and J by 1 base, leaving 15 bases between them. Germline CDR1 reads MNHNY; CDR2 reads SVGAGI (reference sequence). This CDR3 contains 15 residues. The CDR3 loop is CASSPSGVENTEAFF. CDR3 coding DNA: TGTGCCAGCAGCCCCTCCGGGGTCGAGAACACTGAAGCTTTCTTT.

CDR3 coding DNA: TGCAGCGTGGCCCTCGGGGTCAATCAGCCCCAGCATTTT. It encodes CSVALGVNQPQHF. V usage is TRBV29-1 and J usage is TRBJ1-5; D is unclear. The CDR3 consists of 13 residues. Germline V gene sequence: CDR1 SQVTM, CDR2 ANQGSEA. V was shortened by 6 bases and J by 3 bases, with 12 bases between the two germline ends.

The rearrangement uses TRBV5-1 and TRBJ1-5; TRBD1 agrees at 9 bases. The V gene's germline CDR1 is SGHRS and CDR2 YFSETQ. The CDR3 loop spans 15 amino acids. V dropped 4 bases and J dropped 1; count of bases not matched to a gene: 3. CDR3 DNA sequence: TGCGCCAGCAGCCCCGGGACAGGGAGCAATCAGCCCCAGCATTTT. Its protein product is CASSPGTGSNQPQHF.

The chain combines TRBV12-3 or TRBV12-4 with TRBJ1-2; possibly TRBD1 for D (6 bases). The CDR3 loop spans 13 amino acids. Trimming pared 6 bases from V and 7 bases from J, leaving 15 bases between. CDR3 residues: CASRARGVSGYTF. CDR3 bases: TGTGCCAGCAGGGCCAGGGGAGTGAGTGGCTACACCTTC.

V gene TRBV25-1 combines with J gene TRBJ1-2; 8 bases are a match to TRBD1. The CDR3 runs to 12 residues. V dropped 4 bases and J dropped 6; count of bases not matched to a gene: 1. CDR1 and CDR2 from the germline V gene are MGHDK and SYGVNS. The CDR3 sequence is CASSGGQDGYTF. DNA for the CDR3: TGTGCCAGCAGTGGGGGACAGGATGGCTACACCTTC.

The J gene is TRBJ1-3, the V gene TRBV12-3 or TRBV12-4, with D possibly matching TRBD1 (5 bases). Trimming shortened V by 7 bases and J by 1 base, and 8 bases separated the two germline ends. This CDR3 region has 13 residues. The CDR3 DNA reads TGTGCCAGCACGCGGGGGTCTGGAAACACCATATATTTT. This gives the protein CASTRGSGNTIYF.

CDR3 in DNA: TGTGCCAGCAGCCCCGGGACAGCTTCGGGAGATACGCAGTATTTT. It yields the protein CASSPGTASGDTQYF. This sequence joins TRBV11-1 and TRBJ2-3, with 7 nucleotides matching TRBD1. The junction had 10 bases not matched to a gene; V was cut back by 5 bases and J by 5 bases. Germline V gene lookup returns CDR1 SGHAT and CDR2 FQDESV (reference sequence). The CDR3 covers 15 residues.

The V and J genes are TRBV5-8 and TRBJ1-3; no definite D call. V lost 2 bases and J 4 bases, leaving 7 bases between the germline ends. The CDR3 loop spans 13 amino acids. Germline loops: CDR1 SGHTS, CDR2 YDEGEE. The CDR3 loop is CASSFVQGNTIYF. CDR3 nucleotides: TGTGCCAGCAGCTTCGTTCAGGGAAACACCATATATTTT.

J is TRBJ2-3 and V is TRBV5-1, with a possible D match to TRBD2 (6 bases). Germline V CDR1 and CDR2: SGHRS, YFSETQ. The germline V and J ends were trimmed by 1 base and 6 bases, with 9 bases remaining between them. The CDR3 length is 13 residues. CDR3 DNA: TGCGCCAGCAGCTTGTTTGCGGGGGATACGCAGTATTTT. Protein product: CASSLFAGDTQYF.

The rearrangement joins TRBV14 to TRBJ2-7; perhaps TRBD1 as D (6 bases). This CDR3 has 14 residues. CDR1 is SGHDN and CDR2 is FVKESK in the germline V gene. The germline V and J ends were trimmed by 6 bases and 3 bases, with 15 bases remaining between them. CDR3 in amino acids: CASRKEQGSYEQYF. The CDR3 bases are TGTGCCAGCAGGAAAGAACAGGGTAGCTACGAGCAGTACTTC.

The rearrangement joins TRBV5-1 to TRBJ1-2; TRBD1 agrees at 7 bases. In germline, CDR1 is SGHRS, CDR2 YFSETQ. The V segment lost 3 bases and the J segment 4 bases; nucleotides outside the gene matches: 3. This CDR3 has 13 residues. The CDR3, as DNA: TGCGCCAGCAGCTCGGGACAGCTCTATGGCTACACCTTC. Its protein product is CASSSGQLYGYTF. Based on the CDR3 plus reference TRBV5-1 and TRBJ1-2, the full variable domain is KAGVTQTPRYLIKTRGQQVTLSCSPISGHRSVSWYQQTPGQGLQFLFEYFSETQRNKGNFPGRFSGRQFSNSRSEMNVSTLELGDSALYLCASSSGQLYGYTFGSGTRLTVV.

The DNA of the CDR3 is TGTGCCAGCAGCGGGTCCTGGGGGGGATCCTACTATGGCTACACCTTC. It encodes CASSGSWGGSYYGYTF. The V call is TRBV7-2, the J call TRBJ1-2; D is possibly TRBD1 (5 bases). CDR3 length equals 16 residues. Germline V gives CDR1 SGHTA, CDR2 FQGNSA. Trimming removed 5 bases from V and 3 bases from J, with 19 bases in between.